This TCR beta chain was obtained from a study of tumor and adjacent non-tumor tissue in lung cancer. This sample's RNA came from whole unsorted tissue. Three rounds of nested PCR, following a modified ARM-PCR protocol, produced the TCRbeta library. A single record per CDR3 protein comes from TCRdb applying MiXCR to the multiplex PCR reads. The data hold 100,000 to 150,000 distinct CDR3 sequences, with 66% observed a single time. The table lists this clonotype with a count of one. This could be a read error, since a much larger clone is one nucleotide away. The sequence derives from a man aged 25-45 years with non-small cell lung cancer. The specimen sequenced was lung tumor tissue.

CDR3 nucleotide sequence: TGCGCCAGCAGCCAAGATTCGATTGAGCTGGGCCTGAGCTCCTACGAGCAGTACTTC. It encodes CASSQDSIELGLSSYEQYF. The V and J genes are TRBV4-1 and TRBJ2-7; D call uncertain. This CDR3 comprises 19 residues. The V end was cut by 0 bases, the J end by 0 bases, with 21 bases between. Germline CDR1 is MGHRA and CDR2 is YSYEKL.